The 26 T cell receptor beta chains given below trace back to one sample, sequenced in a study of cytomegalovirus exposure and HLA in healthy donors. Amplification used 60 Vbeta primers and 13 Jbeta primers. Here immunoSEQ multiplex PCR was the method, and the copy in TCRdb shows in-frame clones only, minus some. The data show tens of thousands of clones, approximately 70% seen once. Sequenced: PBMCs. The receptor source for this set is a woman aged 45-65 years in good health and CMV-seronegative.

This chain links TRBV5-5 with TRBJ1-1; no definite D call. This CDR3 is built from 14 residues. The germline gives CDR1 SGHKS, CDR2 YYEKEE (reference sequence). Between the trimmed V and J ends, which lost 3 bases and 5 bases, there was a span of 14 bases. Here the CDR3 reads CASSSVPIGTEAFF. In nucleotides, the CDR3 is TGTGCCAGCAGCTCAGTCCCCATCGGGACTGAAGCTTTCTTT.

This chain connects TRBV6-5 to TRBJ2-1; D is uncertain. Germline-derived CDR1 and CDR2 are MNHEY and SVGAGI. This CDR3 spans 13 amino acids. V lost 5 bases to trimming and J lost 8 bases, with 13 bases between them. The CDR3: CASSNAGSDEQFF. DNA of the CDR3: TGTGCCAGCAGTAACGCAGGTTCTGATGAGCAGTTCTTC.

The chain has TRBV6-1 and TRBJ2-7; TRBD1 agrees at 11 bases. Looked up from germline, CDR1 is MNHNS and CDR2 is SASEGT. The CDR3 is made up of 15 amino acids. Germline trimming cut 6 bases from V and 2 bases from J; bases unmatched to any gene: 6. CDR3 DNA: TGTGCCAGCAGCGCCCGGGGACAGGGGGCCTACGAGCAGTACTTC. Amino acid sequence: CASSARGQGAYEQYF.

The chain links TRBV10-3 to TRBJ1-1; 8 bases agree with TRBD1. CDR3 length: 13 residues. Trimming removed 3 bases from V and 12 bases from J; junction bases left unmatched: 9. Germline V CDR1 and CDR2: ENHRY, SYGVKD. The chain's CDR3 is CAISDGAGQATFF. In nucleotides, the CDR3 is TGTGCCATCAGTGATGGAGCGGGACAGGCAACTTTCTTT.

This chain connects TRBV7-2 to TRBJ2-1; D might be TRBD2 (6 bases). This CDR3 has 15 residues. V was cut by 0 bases and J by 5 bases, with 11 bases left in between. Germline loops: CDR1 SGHTA, CDR2 FQGNSA. CDR3 amino acids: CASSLAISGNNEQFF. The CDR3 DNA reads as TGTGCCAGCAGCTTAGCGATTAGCGGCAACAATGAGCAGTTCTTC.

This chain connects TRBV6-5 to TRBJ1-4, with a weak D call TRBD1 (6 bases). Germline V gene sequence: CDR1 MNHEY, CDR2 SVGAGI. The CDR3 extends over 14 amino acids. The germline V and J ends were trimmed by 6 bases and 4 bases, with 12 bases remaining between them. This CDR3 is CASRSGQFNEKLFF. The CDR3 DNA follows: TGTGCCAGCAGATCAGGACAGTTTAATGAAAAACTGTTTTTT.

This clone came up a few times. The chain carries TRBV2 and TRBJ2-3; D is perhaps TRBD2 (6 bases). Germline CDR1 and CDR2: SNHLY and FYNNEI. Trimming took 3 bases from V and 0 from J, leaving 10 bases between them. This CDR3 comprises 15 residues. The CDR3, as DNA: TGTGCCAGCAGTGACGGGACTCTCAGCACAGATACGCAGTATTTT. As protein: CASSDGTLSTDTQYF.

This chain joins TRBV7-2 and TRBJ1-4; TRBD1 agrees at 9 bases. V lost 0 bases and J lost 8; bases outside the gene matches: 4. The CDR3 has 15 amino acids. Per the germline V gene, CDR1 is SGHTA and CDR2 is FQGNSA. The CDR3 spells CASSLARQGGEKLFF. CDR3 coding DNA: TGTGCCAGCAGCTTAGCTAGACAGGGGGGAGAAAAACTGTTTTTT.

The chain uses TRBV5-4 and TRBJ2-3; possibly TRBD1 for D (6 bases). The V gene lost 4 bases and the J gene lost 0 bases, with 18 bases spanning the gap. Germline CDR1 is SGHNT and CDR2 is YYREEE (reference sequence). This CDR3 comprises 17 residues. CDR3: CASSQNTGTLSTDTQYF. In nucleotides, the CDR3 is TGTGCCAGCAGCCAAAACACCGGGACACTTAGCACAGATACGCAGTATTTT.

This clone showed up just a few times. The V and J genes are TRBV4-3 and TRBJ1-2, with TRBD1 identical over 10 bases. The CDR3 covers 16 residues. Unmatched junction bases numbered 8, after V lost 3 bases and J lost 4 bases. Per the germline V gene, CDR1 is LGHNA and CDR2 is YSLEER. For the CDR3, the DNA is TGCGCCAGCAGCCAGGAACCCGGGACAGGGGTCTATGGCTACACCTTC. This encodes CASSQEPGTGVYGYTF.

This chain uses TRBV5-1 with TRBJ1-4; 9 bases line up with TRBD1. J lost 6 bases, V lost 4 bases, and 25 bases had no gene match. The germline V gene has CDR1 SGHRS and CDR2 YFSETQ. This CDR3 region has 21 residues. Here the CDR3 DNA reads TGCGCCAGCAGCCCTACATCGTCGGGACAGGGTCAGGGTTTGGGTTATGAAAAACTGTTTTTT. As protein: CASSPTSSGQGQGLGYEKLFF.

The rearrangement joins TRBV6-5 to TRBJ1-5; possible D gene TRBD1, 5 bases. The CDR3 is made up of 13 amino acids. CDR1 and CDR2 (germline): MNHEY, SVGAGI. V was shortened by 2 bases and J by 5 bases, with 7 bases between the two germline ends. CDR3 residues: CASSYGADQPQHF. The CDR3 nucleotides are TGTGCCAGCAGTTACGGGGCAGATCAGCCCCAGCATTTT.

The chain uses TRBV18 and TRBJ2-7; 9 nucleotides align to TRBD1. The CDR3 sequence is 14 residues long. CDR1 is KGHSH and CDR2 is LQKENI in the germline V gene. The V gene end was trimmed by 2 bases and the J gene end by 7 bases; junction bases not matched to a gene: 6. The DNA for the CDR3 is TGTGCCAGCTCACCAATACAGGGGGCGGGGGAGCAGTACTTC. Its protein is CASSPIQGAGEQYF.

This clone came up a few times. The chain has TRBV7-2 and TRBJ2-2; possibly TRBD1 for D (6 bases). V dropped 6 bases and J dropped 3 bases, with 14 bases sitting between them. The CDR3 length is 15 residues. Germline lookup yields CDR1 SGHTA and CDR2 FQGNSA. CDR3 bases: TGTGCCAGCAGACTGGCCAACAGGGACACCGGGGAGCTGTTTTTT. Its protein product is CASRLANRDTGELFF. Filled out from reference TRBV7-2 and TRBJ2-2, the complete variable domain reads GAGVSQSPSNKVTEKGKDVELRCDPISGHTALYWYRQSLGQGLEFLIYFQGNSAPDKSGLPSDRFSAERTGGSVSTLTIQRTQQEDSAVYLCASRLANRDTGELFFGEGSRLTVL.

This rearrangement joins TRBV19 to TRBJ2-1, with TRBD2 as a possible D gene (5 bases). Between the trimmed V and J ends, which lost 7 bases and 4 bases, there was a span of 20 bases. The CDR3 contains 16 residues. Germline CDR1 and CDR2: LNHDA and SQIVND (reference sequence). The CDR3 DNA reads TGTGCCAGTACCCTAAGGAACCACGGGAAGTACAATGAGCAGTTCTTC. Translated, it gives CASTLRNHGKYNEQFF.

The V gene is TRBV19, the J gene TRBJ2-3; no clear D. Germline V CDR1 and CDR2: LNHDA, SQIVND (reference sequence). The CDR3 spans 13 residues. The V gene lost 11 bases and the J gene lost 2 bases, with 14 bases spanning the gap. CDR3 sequence (DNA): TGTGCCCTCCGTCTAGATAACACAGATACGCAGTATTTT. Encoded protein: CALRLDNTDTQYF.

The chain has TRBV7-9 and TRBJ1-1; TRBD1 aligns across 9 bases. The germline gives CDR1 SEHNR, CDR2 FQNEAQ (reference sequence). This CDR3 has 13 residues. The V segment lost 5 bases and the J segment 5 bases; nucleotides outside the gene matches: 3. The CDR3: CASSKQGATEAFF. The CDR3 DNA reads TGTGCCAGCAGCAAACAGGGGGCAACTGAAGCTTTCTTT.

The J gene is TRBJ2-7, the V gene TRBV28, with D perhaps matching TRBD2 (5 bases). V lost 7 bases to trimming and J lost 4 bases, with 11 bases between them. Germline-derived CDR1 and CDR2 are MDHEN and SYDVKM. The length of the CDR3 is 12 residues. This CDR3 is CASTRRGYEQYF. Here the CDR3 DNA reads TGTGCCAGCACCCGTCGAGGGTACGAGCAGTACTTC.

This rearrangement joins TRBV2 to TRBJ2-1, with TRBD1 identical over 8 bases. The CDR3 runs 16 residues. Germline V gene lookup returns CDR1 SNHLY and CDR2 FYNNEI. V lost 6 bases to trimming and J lost 0 bases; unmatched junction nucleotides: 7. CDR3 protein: CASRKDRVGSYNEQFF. CDR3 bases: TGTGCCAGCAGGAAGGACAGGGTGGGCTCCTACAATGAGCAGTTCTTC.

This chain links TRBV5-1 with TRBJ1-5; a possible D gene is TRBD1 (5 bases). From germline, CDR1 is SGHRS and CDR2 YFSETQ. The CDR3 extends over 15 amino acids. V dropped 4 bases and J dropped 4 bases, with 15 bases sitting between them. CDR3 nucleotide sequence: TGCGCCAGCAGCAATGACGGGGGGGGAAATCAGCCCCAGCATTTT. Its protein product is CASSNDGGGNQPQHF.

This chain uses TRBV7-6 with TRBJ2-1; 9 bases align to TRBD2. The CDR3 loop spans 16 amino acids. Per the germline V gene, CDR1 is SGHVS and CDR2 is FNYEAQ. Trimming removed 4 bases from V and 0 bases from J; junction bases left unmatched: 4. CDR3 bases: TGTGCCAGCAGCTCGCTAGCGGGAAGCTCCTACAATGAGCAGTTCTTC. It specifies CASSSLAGSSYNEQFF.

The count of this clone is one. The chain joins TRBV5-1 to TRBJ1-1, with unresolved D. The CDR3 loop spans 16 amino acids. Germline V gene data show CDR1 as SGHRS and CDR2 as YFSETQ. V lost 0 bases, J lost 1 base, and 13 bases lay in between. This chain's CDR3 is CASSLDQARWNTEAFF. Here the CDR3 DNA reads TGCGCCAGCAGCTTGGATCAGGCAAGGTGGAACACTGAAGCTTTCTTT.

This clone was recorded once. The CDR3 carries no conserved terminal phenylalanine or tryptophan, so it likely arises from a read error. V and J are TRBV10-3 and TRBJ1-4; D perhaps matches TRBD1 (6 bases). CDR3 size: 15 residues. The V gene's germline CDR1 is ENHRY and CDR2 SYGVKD. Trimming took off 4 bases at V and 7 bases at J, with 16 bases between the two ends. The CDR3 loop reads CAISGSQGEGEKLFV. In DNA form, the CDR3 reads TGTGCCATCAGTGGATCACAGGGAGAGGGTGAAAAACTGTTTGTT.

Turning to this clone: One end of the junction is discordant with germline, which a read error may explain. The genes are TRBV7-7 and TRBJ2-5, with 10 positions matching TRBD1. Per germline, CDR1 SSHAT and CDR2 FNYEAQ (reference sequence). The length of the CDR3 is 15 residues. The CDR3, as DNA: TGTGCTAGCAGCTTAGGCGGGGACAGGGGAGAGACCCAGTACTTC. Translation gives CASSLGGDRGETQYF.

This clone was found a few times. V is TRBV6-5 and J is TRBJ1-4, with TRBD1 identical over 8 bases. The CDR3 loop spans 14 amino acids. Germline values: CDR1 MNHEY, CDR2 SVGAGI. The junction had 8 bases not matched to a gene; V was cut back by 6 bases and J by 8 bases. The CDR3: CASRGDRWREKLFF. CDR3 DNA sequence: TGTGCCAGCAGGGGGGACAGGTGGCGAGAAAAACTGTTTTTT.

V gene TRBV10-1 combines with J gene TRBJ1-1, with D possibly TRBD1 on 5 matching bases. The CDR3 spans 13 residues. CDR1 and CDR2 (germline): WNHNN, SYGVQD (reference sequence). Trimming took off 6 bases at V and 0 bases at J, with 8 bases between the two ends. The DNA of the CDR3 is TGCGCCAGCAGGGGGGGAATGAACACTGAAGCTTTCTTT. Translation: CASRGGMNTEAFF.